The next 3 T cell receptor beta chains were all read from a single sample in a study of shared clonotypes between healthy human individuals. Repertoires were generated with immunoSEQ multiplex PCR, while TCRdb's copy carries only in-frame clones and drops some. The sample lists hundreds of thousands of clones; around 97% were seen once. The sample was naive CD4+ T cells sorted from blood. The subset is: CD45RA+ positively selected. The receptors were sampled from a woman aged 25 to 39 in good health.

This rearrangement joins TRBV5-1 to TRBJ2-6; D call uncertain. The CDR3 has 18 amino acids. The V end lost 3 bases, the J end lost 0 bases, and 16 bases lay between the germline ends. Looked up from germline, CDR1 is SGHRS and CDR2 is YFSETQ. CDR3 sequence reads: CASSSRFSGGSGANVLTF. CDR3 nucleotide sequence: TGCGCCAGCAGCTCCCGTTTTTCGGGTGGCTCTGGGGCCAACGTCCTGACTTTC.

The table lists this clone with a count of one. V gene TRBV2 combines with J gene TRBJ1-5; possibly TRBD1 for D (5 bases). With 4 bases removed from V and 7 bases from J, the gap between germline ends came to 14 bases. This CDR3 contains 14 residues. Germline CDR1 SNHLY, CDR2 FYNNEI. The chain's CDR3 is CASSVGATGQPQHF. Here the CDR3 DNA reads TGTGCCAGCAGTGTAGGGGCGACCGGACAGCCCCAGCATTTT. Filled out from reference TRBV2 and TRBJ1-5, the complete variable domain reads EPEVTQTPSHQVTQMGQEVILRCVPISNHLYFYWYRQILGQKVEFLVSFYNNEISEKSEIFDDQFSVERPDGSNFTLKIRSTKLEDSAMYFCASSVGATGQPQHFGDGTRLSIL.

The chain recombines TRBV6-1 with TRBJ1-5; 8 bases fit TRBD1. The CDR3 contains 15 residues. Germline CDR1 reads MNHNS; CDR2 reads SASEGT. V lost 8 bases, J lost 4 bases, and 10 bases stayed unmatched. The CDR3 DNA sequence: TGTGCCAGCGGCCCCCAGGACAGGGTGAATCAGCCCCAGCATTTT. Translating it yields CASGPQDRVNQPQHF.